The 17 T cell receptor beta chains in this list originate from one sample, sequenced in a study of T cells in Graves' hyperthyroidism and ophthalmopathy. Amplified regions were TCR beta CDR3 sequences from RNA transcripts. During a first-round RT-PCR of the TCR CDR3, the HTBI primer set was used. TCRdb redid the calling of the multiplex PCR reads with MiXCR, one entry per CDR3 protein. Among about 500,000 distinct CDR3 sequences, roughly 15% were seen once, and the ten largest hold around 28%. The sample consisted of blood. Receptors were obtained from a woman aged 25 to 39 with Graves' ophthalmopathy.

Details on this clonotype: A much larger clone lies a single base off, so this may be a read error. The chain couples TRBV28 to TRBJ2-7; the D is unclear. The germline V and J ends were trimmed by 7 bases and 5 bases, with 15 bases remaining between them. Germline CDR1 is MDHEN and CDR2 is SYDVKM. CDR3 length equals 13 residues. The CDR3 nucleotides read TGTGCCAGCATCCCAGCGCAGGACCACGAGCAGTACTTC. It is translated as CASIPAQDHEQYF. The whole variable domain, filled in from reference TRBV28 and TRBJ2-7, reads DVKVTQSSRYLVKRTGEKVFLECVQDMDHENMFWYRQDPGLGLRLIYFSYDVKMKEKGDIPEGYSVSREKKERFSLILESASTNQTSMYLCASIPAQDHEQYFGPGTRLTVT.

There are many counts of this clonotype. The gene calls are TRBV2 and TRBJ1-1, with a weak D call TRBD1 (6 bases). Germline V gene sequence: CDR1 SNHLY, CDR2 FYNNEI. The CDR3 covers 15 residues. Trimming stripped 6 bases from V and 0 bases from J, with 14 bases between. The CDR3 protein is CASRATGFMNTEAFF. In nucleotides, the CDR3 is TGTGCCAGCAGGGCTACAGGGTTTATGAACACTGAAGCTTTCTTT. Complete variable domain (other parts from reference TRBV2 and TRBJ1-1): EPEVTQTPSHQVTQMGQEVILRCVPISNHLYFYWYRQILGQKVEFLVSFYNNEISEKSEIFDDQFSVERPDGSNFTLKIRSTKLEDSAMYFCASRATGFMNTEAFFGQGTRLTVV.

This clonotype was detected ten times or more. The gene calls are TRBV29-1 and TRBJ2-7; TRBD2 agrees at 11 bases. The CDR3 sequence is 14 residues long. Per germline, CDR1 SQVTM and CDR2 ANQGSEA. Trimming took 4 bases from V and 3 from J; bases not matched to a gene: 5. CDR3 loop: CSVVPGLAGYEQYF. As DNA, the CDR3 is TGCAGCGTTGTGCCTGGACTAGCGGGCTACGAGCAGTACTTC.

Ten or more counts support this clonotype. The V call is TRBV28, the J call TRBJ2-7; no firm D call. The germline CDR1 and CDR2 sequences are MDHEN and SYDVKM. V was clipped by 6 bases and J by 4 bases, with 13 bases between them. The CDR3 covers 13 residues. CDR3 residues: CASRPVRWYEQYF. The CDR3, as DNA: TGTGCCAGCAGGCCCGTTAGGTGGTACGAGCAGTACTTC.

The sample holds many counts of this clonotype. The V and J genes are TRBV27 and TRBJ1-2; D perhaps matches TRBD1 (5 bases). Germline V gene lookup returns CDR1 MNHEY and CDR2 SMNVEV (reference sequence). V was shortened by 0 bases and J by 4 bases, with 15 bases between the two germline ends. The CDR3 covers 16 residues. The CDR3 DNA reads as TGTGCCAGCAGTTTATCGGTCTGGGACCCGTTCTATGGCTACACCTTC. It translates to CASSLSVWDPFYGYTF.

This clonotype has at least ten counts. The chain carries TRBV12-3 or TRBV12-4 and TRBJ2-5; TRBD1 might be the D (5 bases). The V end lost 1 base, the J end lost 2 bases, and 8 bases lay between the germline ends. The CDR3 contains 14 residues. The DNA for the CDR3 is TGTGCCAGCAGTTTAGACAGGCAACAAGAGACCCAGTACTTC. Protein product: CASSLDRQQETQYF.

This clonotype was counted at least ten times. As DNA, the CDR3 is TGTGCCAGCAGTTCGAGACAGGGGGCGTACACTGAAGCTTTCTTT. Amino acid sequence: CASSSRQGAYTEAFF. The chain combines TRBV6-1 with TRBJ1-1, with 10 bases fitting TRBD1. The V segment lost 5 bases and the J segment 3 bases; nucleotides outside the gene matches: 6. Germline V gene data show CDR1 as MNHNS and CDR2 as SASEGT. The CDR3 is 15 amino acids.

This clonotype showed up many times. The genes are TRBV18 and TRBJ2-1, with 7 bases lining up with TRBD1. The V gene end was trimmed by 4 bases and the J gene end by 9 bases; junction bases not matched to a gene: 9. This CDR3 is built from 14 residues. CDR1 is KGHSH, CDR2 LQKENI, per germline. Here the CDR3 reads CASSLPDRVLEQFF. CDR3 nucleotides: TGTGCCAGCTCACTTCCCGACAGGGTCCTTGAGCAGTTCTTC.

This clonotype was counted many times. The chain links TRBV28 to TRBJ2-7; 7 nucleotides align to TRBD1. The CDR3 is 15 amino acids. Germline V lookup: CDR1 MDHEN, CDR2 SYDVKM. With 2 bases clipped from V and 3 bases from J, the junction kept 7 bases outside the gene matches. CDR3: CASSLGTEQGYEQYF. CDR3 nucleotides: TGTGCCAGCAGTTTAGGGACAGAACAGGGCTACGAGCAGTACTTC.

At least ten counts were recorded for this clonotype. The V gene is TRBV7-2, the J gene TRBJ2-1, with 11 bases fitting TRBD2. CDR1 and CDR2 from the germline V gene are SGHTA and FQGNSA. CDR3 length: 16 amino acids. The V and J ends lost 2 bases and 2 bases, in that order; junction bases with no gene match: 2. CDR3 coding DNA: TGTGCCAGCAGCTTATCACTAGCGGGAGCCTACAATGAGCAGTTCTTC. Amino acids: CASSLSLAGAYNEQFF.

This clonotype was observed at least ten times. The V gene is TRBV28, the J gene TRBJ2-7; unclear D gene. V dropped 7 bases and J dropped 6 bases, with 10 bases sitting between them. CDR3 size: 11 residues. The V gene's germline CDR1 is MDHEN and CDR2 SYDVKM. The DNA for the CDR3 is TGTGCCAGCAATAACCTCCTCGAGCAGTACTTC. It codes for CASNNLLEQYF.

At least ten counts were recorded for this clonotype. This chain's CDR3 is CASSLRQNYGYTF. The CDR3 nucleotides read TGTGCCAGCAGTCTCCGACAGAACTATGGCTACACCTTC. The chain combines TRBV2 with TRBJ1-2; possibly TRBD1 for D (5 bases). V was trimmed by 5 bases and J by 2 bases, leaving 9 bases between them. CDR1 is SNHLY, CDR2 FYNNEI, per germline. This CDR3 contains 13 residues.

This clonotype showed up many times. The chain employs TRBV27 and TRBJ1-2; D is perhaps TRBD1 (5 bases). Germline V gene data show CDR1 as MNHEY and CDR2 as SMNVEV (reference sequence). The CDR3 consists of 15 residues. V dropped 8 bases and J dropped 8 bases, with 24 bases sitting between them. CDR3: CASHPGRQPFEGYTF. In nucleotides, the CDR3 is TGTGCCAGCCATCCAGGGAGACAGCCCTTTGAGGGCTACACCTTC.

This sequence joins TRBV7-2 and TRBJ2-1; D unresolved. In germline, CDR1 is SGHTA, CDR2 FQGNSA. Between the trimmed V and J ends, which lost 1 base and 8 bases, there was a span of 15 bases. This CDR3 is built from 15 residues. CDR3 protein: CASSLVSTSDHEQFF. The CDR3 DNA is TGTGCCAGCAGCTTAGTCTCTACATCGGACCATGAGCAGTTCTTC.

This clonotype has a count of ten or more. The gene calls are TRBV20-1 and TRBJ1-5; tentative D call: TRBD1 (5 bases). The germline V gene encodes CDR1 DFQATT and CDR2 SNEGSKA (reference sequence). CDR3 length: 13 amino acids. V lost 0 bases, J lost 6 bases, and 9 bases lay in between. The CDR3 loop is CSARERGGQPQHF. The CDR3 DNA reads TGCAGTGCTAGAGAAAGGGGTGGTCAGCCCCAGCATTTT.

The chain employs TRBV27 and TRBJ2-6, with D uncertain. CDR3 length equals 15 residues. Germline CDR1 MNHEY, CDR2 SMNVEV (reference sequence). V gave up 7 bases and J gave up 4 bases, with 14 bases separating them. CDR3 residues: CASKWSLVGANVLTF. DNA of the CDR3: TGTGCCAGCAAATGGTCTCTGGTAGGGGCCAACGTCCTGACTTTC.

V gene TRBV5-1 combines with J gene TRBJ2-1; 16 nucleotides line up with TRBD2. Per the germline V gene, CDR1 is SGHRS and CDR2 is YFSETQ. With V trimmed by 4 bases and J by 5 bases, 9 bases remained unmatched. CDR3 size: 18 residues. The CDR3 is CASSRGLAGGPGDNEQFF. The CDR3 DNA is TGCGCCAGCAGCCGGGGACTAGCGGGAGGGCCAGGGGACAATGAGCAGTTCTTC.